The entry below gives a single TCR beta chain sequence along with its context. Its antigen is not known. The sample is drawn from a study of T cell responses to AZD1222 COVID-19 vaccine. The CDR3 is 16 residues long. Germline trimming cut 3 bases from V and 3 bases from J; bases unmatched to any gene: 10. CDR1 MGHRA and CDR2 YSYEKL come from the germline V gene. Findings of the study overall: The sample set comprised mostly white British donors with more females, and clonal diversity was possibly underestimated.

The data were produced by immunoSEQ multiplex PCR, yet TCRdb's version contains in-frame clones alone and is incomplete. The sample includes fewer than 150,000 clones, less than 90% of them seen just once. The clonotype was recovered from an adult in good health. This chain connects TRBV4-1 to TRBJ1-2, with 7 bases matching TRBD1. The sequences come from peripheral blood, collected on day 0 of AZD1222 vaccination. In DNA, the CDR3 is TGCGCCAGCAGCCACAACCCGAGACAGGGTTACTATGGCTACACCTTC. Its translation is CASSHNPRQGYYGYTF.